This TCR beta chain was profiled in a study of T-cell reconstitution after alpha-beta-depleted transplantation in children. Study outcomes and limitations: Several hundred expanded graft clones reportedly gave rise to the alpha-beta T cells present about two months after transplant. From newly produced T cells came most of the T-cell counts and diversity one year after transplant.

The V end was cut by 5 bases, the J end by 3 bases, with 23 bases between. The CDR3 is 18 amino acids. This clonotype was detected ten times or more. No antigen is known for it. For TCRbeta, the library was prepared with unique molecular identifiers. One entry per CDR3 protein, called by TCRdb with MiXCR from the PCR reads. Of a few hundred thousand distinct CDR3 sequences in the sample, roughly 13% were seen once. This receptor was obtained from a male patient between 5 and 17 years old who had a stem cell transplant for acute myeloid leukemia, so the T cells may come from the graft donor. The V gene is TRBV12-3 or TRBV12-4, the J gene TRBJ2-1; either TRBD1 or TRBD2 may fit D (6 bases each). Here the sequenced sample was PBMCs, mostly from graft donor cells, taken 360 days after TCRalphabeta/CD19-depleted stem cell transplant. The CDR3 here is CASSPRGRATRVYNEQFF. The CDR3 nucleotides read TGTGCCAGCAGTCCTCGGGGGCGGGCAACAAGGGTCTACAATGAGCAGTTCTTC.